One and the same sample provided the 17 T cell receptor beta chains below, sequenced in a study of response to subunit inactivated influenza vaccine. Via MiXCR, TCRdb re-called the RT-PCR reads, giving one row per CDR3 protein. The sample carries about 500,000 distinct CDR3 sequences, 15% to 20% recorded once. Sequencing was performed on CD4+ T cells sorted from PBMCs, taken about 23 months after vaccination. The receptors shown here come from a man aged 50 to 69 who received an inactivated influenza vaccine.

V gene TRBV20-1 combines with J gene TRBJ2-1; a possible D gene is TRBD1 (5 bases). The CDR3 extends over 13 amino acids. Germline CDR1 DFQATT, CDR2 SNEGSKA (reference sequence). Trimming pared 5 bases from V and 5 bases from J, leaving 13 bases between. For the CDR3, the DNA is TGCAGTGCTCCCCATTCAGGGCACAATGAGCAGTTCTTC. Protein product: CSAPHSGHNEQFF.

The rearrangement links TRBV25-1 to TRBJ2-3, with D possibly TRBD1 on 6 matching bases. CDR1 is MGHDK, CDR2 SYGVNS, per germline. Trimming removed 5 bases from V and 1 base from J, with 19 bases in between. This CDR3 has 17 amino acids. In nucleotides, the CDR3 is TGTGCCAGCAGTCTCGGCCCAGACAGGAGTCGCACAGATACGCAGTATTTT. The encoded protein is CASSLGPDRSRTDTQYF.

The chain is built from TRBV7-2 and TRBJ2-7, with D perhaps being TRBD1 or TRBD2 (5 bases each). In germline, CDR1 is SGHTA, CDR2 FQGNSA. Trimming took 7 bases from V and 2 from J, leaving 18 bases between them. The CDR3 contains 15 residues. CDR3 DNA: TGTGCCAGCAAAAAGCAGGGAGTCGGGACCTACGAGCAGTACTTC. Its translation: CASKKQGVGTYEQYF. Supplemented by reference TRBV7-2 and TRBJ2-7, the full variable domain reads GAGVSQSPSNKVTEKGKDVELRCDPISGHTALYWYRQSLGQGLEFLIYFQGNSAPDKSGLPSDRFSAERTGGSVSTLTIQRTQQEDSAVYLCASKKQGVGTYEQYFGPGTRLTVT.

The CDR3 bases are TGTGCCAGCAGCCAAATTGGACTAGCGGGGGGGAAGCAGTTCTTC. It translates to CASSQIGLAGGKQFF. The chain employs TRBV7-8 and TRBJ2-1; 15 bases match TRBD2. Per the germline V gene, CDR1 is SGHVS and CDR2 is FQNEAQ. The CDR3 runs to 15 residues. V dropped 5 bases and J dropped 11; count of bases not matched to a gene: 7.

The chain joins TRBV28 to TRBJ1-6; no reliable D call. Germline V gives CDR1 MDHEN, CDR2 SYDVKM. The CDR3 contains 14 residues. The V gene lost 7 bases and the J gene lost 4 bases, with 11 bases spanning the gap. The chain's CDR3 is CASTRTEYNSPLHF. The CDR3 nucleotides read TGTGCCAGCACCCGGACCGAGTATAATTCACCCCTCCACTTT.

The rearrangement joins TRBV7-8 to TRBJ1-5; TRBD1 aligns across 8 bases. J gave up 5 bases and V 4 bases, and 7 bases lay outside the gene matches. From germline, CDR1 is SGHVS and CDR2 FQNEAQ. This CDR3 spans 15 amino acids. The CDR3 DNA sequence: TGTGCCAGCAGCTCCGCAACAGGGGGTGATCAGCCCCAGCATTTT. It codes for CASSSATGGDQPQHF.

This clonotype turned up a few times. This sequence joins TRBV6-2 or TRBV6-3 and TRBJ2-1; TRBD2 matches at 9 bases. CDR3 size: 18 residues. The V gene's germline CDR1 is MNHEY and CDR2 SVGEGT. V trimming: 5 bases; J trimming: 3 bases; junction bases outside the gene matches: 14. CDR3 coding DNA: TGTGCCAGCAGTCATGCCCCCACTAGCGGGTTTTTCTACAATGAGCAGTTCTTC. Its translation: CASSHAPTSGFFYNEQFF.

The chain joins TRBV7-2 to TRBJ2-5; perhaps D is TRBD1 or TRBD2 (6 bases each). The length of the CDR3 is 16 residues. CDR1 and CDR2 from the germline V gene are SGHTA and FQGNSA. Trimming left V 5 bases short and J 5 bases short, with 21 bases between. CDR3 loop: CASSNRQYGGPETQYF. The DNA for the CDR3 is TGTGCCAGCAGCAACCGGCAATATGGGGGGCCGGAGACCCAGTACTTC.

The V gene is TRBV6-1, the J gene TRBJ1-2; the match to TRBD1 covers 7 bases. Unmatched junction bases numbered 8, after V lost 8 bases and J lost 8 bases. This CDR3 is 12 amino acids long. Germline CDR1 reads MNHNS; CDR2 reads SASEGT. The DNA for the CDR3 is TGTGCCAGCCATGACAGGGAAGGCGGCTACACCTTC. Translation: CASHDREGGYTF.

This clonotype was recorded only once. This sequence joins TRBV28 and TRBJ2-6; no reliable D call. CDR3 length: 17 amino acids. Germline V gene sequence: CDR1 MDHEN, CDR2 SYDVKM. Trimming took off 6 bases at V and 0 bases at J, with 15 bases between the two ends. The CDR3 reads CASRSMGIRSGANVLTF. The CDR3 DNA follows: TGTGCCAGCAGGTCCATGGGGATCCGCTCTGGGGCCAACGTCCTGACTTTC. Combining the CDR3 with reference TRBV28 and TRBJ2-6 gives the whole variable domain DVKVTQSSRYLVKRTGEKVFLECVQDMDHENMFWYRQDPGLGLRLIYFSYDVKMKEKGDIPEGYSVSREKKERFSLILESASTNQTSMYLCASRSMGIRSGANVLTFGAGSRLTVL.

The J gene is TRBJ1-1, the V gene TRBV12-3 or TRBV12-4; D gene uncertain. V lost 6 bases and J 7 bases, leaving 9 bases between the germline ends. The CDR3 loop spans 11 amino acids. The CDR3 region has the DNA TGTGCCAGCAGCTACACTCATGAAGCTTTCTTT. This codes for CASSYTHEAFF.

The chain is built from TRBV4-2 and TRBJ2-3; D unclear. Germline V gene sequence: CDR1 LGHNA, CDR2 YNFKEQ. The CDR3 is 13 amino acids. V shed 4 bases and J shed 12 bases, with 17 bases lying between them. CDR3 in amino acids: CASSPFGTWCQYF. For the CDR3, the DNA is TGTGCCAGCAGCCCCTTCGGAACGTGGTGCCAGTATTTT.

As regards this clonotype: The junction shows a germline mismatch at one end, possibly a read error. CDR3 in amino acids: CSAGDSDTQYF. CDR3 nucleotide sequence: TGCAGTGCTGGAGACTCGGATACGCAGTATTTT. This rearrangement joins TRBV20-1 to TRBJ2-3; D gene ambiguous. This CDR3 comprises 11 residues. CDR1 DFQATT and CDR2 SNEGSKA come from the germline V gene (reference sequence).

The J gene is TRBJ2-3, the V gene TRBV11-2, with 10 bases aligning to TRBD2. Germline CDR1 reads SGHAT; CDR2 reads FQNNGV. This CDR3 is 18 amino acids long. V lost 1 base and J lost 1; bases outside the gene matches: 8. CDR3 protein: CASSLVSGLAGGTDTQYF. In nucleotides, the CDR3 is TGTGCCAGCAGCTTAGTATCTGGTCTAGCGGGGGGCACAGATACGCAGTATTTT. Full variable domain (remainder filled in from reference TRBV11-2 and TRBJ2-3): EAGVAQSPRYKIIEKRQSVAFWCNPISGHATLYWYQQILGQGPKLLIQFQNNGVVDDSQLPKDRFSAERLKGVDSTLKIQPAKLEDSAVYLCASSLVSGLAGGTDTQYFGPGTRLTVL.

V and J are TRBV6-1 and TRBJ2-7, with 10 bases lining up with TRBD2. The CDR3 extends over 14 amino acids. V shed 6 bases, J shed 3 bases, and the junction held 5 bases outside the gene matches. Germline lookup yields CDR1 MNHNS and CDR2 SASEGT. Here the CDR3 reads CASRESSGSYEQYF. CDR3 nucleotides: TGTGCCAGCAGGGAGTCTAGCGGGAGCTACGAGCAGTACTTC.

This clonotype was observed a few times. V and J are TRBV14 and TRBJ2-2; TRBD2 agrees at 10 bases. Germline V lookup: CDR1 SGHDN, CDR2 FVKESK. The CDR3 extends over 21 amino acids. Losses at the gene ends were 0 bases for V and 6 bases for J; bases not matched to a gene: 19. The CDR3 spells CASSQEEYRLVRAGGPGELFF. The DNA for the CDR3 is TGTGCCAGCAGCCAAGAAGAGTACCGACTCGTGCGAGCGGGAGGGCCCGGGGAGCTGTTTTTT.

V and J are TRBV5-1 and TRBJ2-2; D gene uncertain. Between the trimmed V and J ends, which lost 0 bases and 4 bases, there was a span of 7 bases. The CDR3 covers 14 residues. Per the germline V gene, CDR1 is SGHRS and CDR2 is YFSETQ. CDR3 sequence: CASSLVPPTGELFF. Here the CDR3 DNA reads TGCGCCAGCAGCTTGGTTCCTCCCACCGGGGAGCTGTTTTTT.